Below are 30 T cell receptor beta chains sequenced from a single sample in a study of cytomegalovirus exposure and HLA in healthy donors. In the PCR, 60 Vbeta and 13 Jbeta primers were used. Repertoires were generated with immunoSEQ multiplex PCR, while TCRdb's copy carries only in-frame clones and drops some. The sample has around 110,000 clones, over 65% seen once; the top ten hold about 0.92%. Input material: PBMCs. Every receptor here comes from a woman aged 25 to 39 in good health and CMV-seronegative.

The rearrangement joins TRBV19 to TRBJ2-5, with TRBD2 as a possible D gene (5 bases). This CDR3 spans 14 amino acids. Trimming took 1 base from V and 3 from J, leaving 9 bases between them. Germline CDR1 LNHDA, CDR2 SQIVND (reference sequence). This CDR3 is CASSIGLGEETQYF. The CDR3 DNA reads as TGTGCCAGTAGTATAGGGCTGGGAGAAGAGACCCAGTACTTC. Together with reference TRBV19 and TRBJ2-5, the CDR3 gives the full variable domain: DGGITQSPKYLFRKEGQNVTLSCEQNLNHDAMYWYRQDPGQGLRLIYYSQIVNDFQKGDIAEGYSVSREKKESFPLTVTSAQKNPTAFYLCASSIGLGEETQYFGPGTRLLVL.

The V and J genes are TRBV5-4 and TRBJ1-1; perhaps TRBD1 as D (5 bases). In germline, CDR1 is SGHNT, CDR2 YYREEE (reference sequence). V lost 4 bases and J lost 2, with 18 bases in between. The CDR3 runs to 16 residues. Here the CDR3 reads CASSRSTGGANTEAFF. In DNA form, the CDR3 reads TGTGCCAGCAGCCGCAGCACGGGAGGGGCTAACACTGAAGCTTTCTTT.

J is TRBJ1-1 and V is TRBV27; D not certain. This CDR3 is built from 15 residues. Germline CDR1 is MNHEY and CDR2 is SMNVEV (reference sequence). Trimming removed 2 bases from V and 3 bases from J, with 13 bases in between. Written as DNA, the CDR3 is TGTGCCAGCAGTTTAGGTCCGGCGGCGGACACTGAAGCTTTCTTT. Protein product: CASSLGPAADTEAFF.

This clone occurred a few times. The chain recombines TRBV30 with TRBJ1-1; 10 positions agree with TRBD1. In germline, CDR1 is GTSNPN, CDR2 SVGIG (reference sequence). The length of the CDR3 is 17 residues. V trimming: 3 bases; J trimming: 1 base; junction bases outside the gene matches: 11. DNA of the CDR3: TGTGCCTGGAGAGCGGATGGCAGGGACAGGGGGAACACTGAAGCTTTCTTT. Translated: CAWRADGRDRGNTEAFF.

The J gene is TRBJ1-1, the V gene TRBV28, with 7 bases matching TRBD1. Looked up from germline, CDR1 is MDHEN and CDR2 is SYDVKM. The CDR3 sequence is 15 residues long. Trimming removed 5 bases from V and 8 bases from J; junction bases left unmatched: 14. Written as DNA, the CDR3 is TGTGCCAGCAGTCCCTCGACAGGGCCGAAGGTGGAAGCTTTCTTT. Amino acids: CASSPSTGPKVEAFF.

V gene TRBV6-1 combines with J gene TRBJ1-1; unclear D gene. In germline, CDR1 is MNHNS, CDR2 SASEGT. The V and J ends lost 3 bases and 0 bases respectively, with 11 bases between them. This CDR3 region has 15 residues. DNA for the CDR3: TGTGCCAGCAGTGAGTGGACTACTCTGAACACTGAAGCTTTCTTT. It codes for CASSEWTTLNTEAFF.

This chain links TRBV6-5 with TRBJ1-1; D unresolved. Trimming took 0 bases from V and 1 from J, leaving 12 bases between them. CDR1 is MNHEY and CDR2 is SVGAGI in the germline V gene. The CDR3 loop spans 16 amino acids. CDR3 sequence: CASSYSRSSGNTEAFF. The CDR3 DNA is TGTGCCAGCAGTTACTCGAGGTCGTCCGGGAACACTGAAGCTTTCTTT.

This chain uses TRBV12-1 with TRBJ2-1; the table's D gene call, TRBD2, was not cross checked with the DNA. TRBV12-1 is annotated as a pseudogene. CDR3 length: 20 residues. CDR3 protein: CASSFHGTSGKVLPHNEQFF. CDR3 bases: TGTGCCAGCAGCTTTCATGGGACTAGCGGGAAAGTCCTCCCACACAATGAGCAGTTCTTC.

This clone was observed a few times. V is TRBV6-5 and J is TRBJ1-2; 7 bases are a match to TRBD1. Per germline, CDR1 MNHEY and CDR2 SVGAGI. The CDR3 length is 14 residues. Trimming at V came to 2 bases and at J to 4 bases, leaving 4 bases not matched to a gene. Here the CDR3 DNA reads TGTGCCAGCAGTTACGGTGGGACAGCCTATGGCTACACCTTC. Translated: CASSYGGTAYGYTF.

V usage is TRBV6-5 and J usage is TRBJ2-7, with 7 positions matching TRBD2. The CDR3 has 15 residues. V lost 6 bases and J lost 4; bases outside the gene matches: 12. CDR1 is MNHEY and CDR2 is SVGAGI in the germline V gene. The CDR3 sequence: CASRPGRGGGYEQYF. CDR3 nucleotides: TGTGCCAGCAGGCCTGGGAGGGGCGGGGGATACGAGCAGTACTTC.

The chain combines TRBV4-3 with TRBJ1-1; perhaps TRBD1 as D (5 bases). V lost 0 bases to trimming and J lost 4 bases, with 12 bases between them. Germline V gene sequence: CDR1 LGHNA, CDR2 YSLEER. The CDR3 length is 15 residues. CDR3: CASSQDWGDGTEAFF. The CDR3 DNA sequence: TGCGCCAGCAGCCAAGATTGGGGGGATGGCACTGAAGCTTTCTTT.

The sample holds a few counts of this clone. The V gene is TRBV6-5, the J gene TRBJ1-2; 7 nucleotides line up with TRBD1. CDR1 and CDR2 from the germline V gene are MNHEY and SVGAGI. Losses at the gene ends were 6 bases for V and 8 bases for J; bases not matched to a gene: 12. There are 14 residues in the CDR3. CDR3 protein: CASSPLTGKRGYTF. The DNA for the CDR3 is TGTGCCAGCAGCCCCTTGACAGGGAAGAGAGGCTACACCTTC.

The rearrangement uses TRBV27 and TRBJ1-2, with TRBD1 matching 7 bases. The CDR3 runs to 19 residues. V trimming: 1 base; J trimming: 1 base; junction bases outside the gene matches: 15. CDR1 and CDR2 (germline): MNHEY, SMNVEV (reference sequence). CDR3 sequence (DNA): TGTGCCAGCAGTTTATACCCCCCACGAGGACAGGATGGTAACTATGGCTACACCTTC. This translates into CASSLYPPRGQDGNYGYTF.

The J gene is TRBJ2-2, the V gene TRBV4-1, with a weak D call TRBD2 (5 bases). The CDR3 has 11 residues. V lost 7 bases and J 6 bases, leaving 6 bases between the germline ends. CDR1 is MGHRA, CDR2 YSYEKL, per germline. The CDR3 loop is CASMEAGELFF. CDR3 nucleotides: TGCGCCAGCATGGAGGCCGGGGAGCTGTTTTTT.

V and J are TRBV2 and TRBJ2-2; D remains ambiguous. The V end lost 9 bases, the J end lost 9 bases, and 11 bases lay between the germline ends. CDR3 length equals 11 residues. The germline V gene encodes CDR1 SNHLY and CDR2 FYNNEI. CDR3 DNA sequence: TGTGCCAGTGGCCTAGTAAGGGAGCTGTTTTTT. This gives the protein CASGLVRELFF.

The chain is built from TRBV5-1 and TRBJ1-2; a possible D gene is TRBD1 (5 bases). CDR3 size: 14 residues. Trimming stripped 0 bases from V and 5 bases from J, with 11 bases between. Germline CDR1 is SGHRS and CDR2 is YFSETQ. The CDR3 sequence is CASSLDDSTYGYTF. CDR3 sequence (DNA): TGCGCCAGCAGCTTGGATGACAGCACTTATGGCTACACCTTC.

CDR3 in DNA: TGTGCCAGCAGTGATGGCACCAACACTGAAGCTTTCTTT. This translates into CASSDGTNTEAFF. This chain connects TRBV2 to TRBJ1-1; D call uncertain. CDR1 and CDR2 (germline): SNHLY, FYNNEI. This CDR3 has 13 amino acids. The germline V and J ends were trimmed by 3 bases and 2 bases, with 7 bases remaining between them.

J is TRBJ1-5 and V is TRBV19; no reliable D call. The CDR3 extends over 15 amino acids. V lost 3 bases and J lost 3, with 12 bases in between. Per germline, CDR1 LNHDA and CDR2 SQIVND (reference sequence). The CDR3 reads CASSMSRGPNQPQHF. CDR3 sequence (DNA): TGTGCCAGTAGTATGAGTCGGGGTCCCAATCAGCCCCAGCATTTT. The entire variable domain, with the rest obtained from reference TRBV19 and TRBJ1-5, is as follows: DGGITQSPKYLFRKEGQNVTLSCEQNLNHDAMYWYRQDPGQGLRLIYYSQIVNDFQKGDIAEGYSVSREKKESFPLTVTSAQKNPTAFYLCASSMSRGPNQPQHFGDGTRLSIL.

This chain connects TRBV7-2 to TRBJ1-1, with 10 bases identical to TRBD1. The CDR3 runs to 14 residues. Germline assignment: CDR1 SGHTA and CDR2 FQGNSA. V trimming: 1 base; J trimming: 12 bases; junction bases outside the gene matches: 8. For the CDR3, the DNA is TGTGCCAGCAGCTTAGATCCGGGACAGGGGTTGACTTTCTTT. As protein: CASSLDPGQGLTFF.

This sequence joins TRBV19 and TRBJ1-1, with a weak D call TRBD1 (5 bases). Germline V lookup: CDR1 LNHDA, CDR2 SQIVND (reference sequence). The V and J ends lost 5 bases and 7 bases respectively, with 8 bases between them. The CDR3 extends over 11 amino acids. CDR3 in amino acids: CASSAGLEAFF. In nucleotides, the CDR3 is TGTGCCAGTAGTGCAGGGCTTGAAGCTTTCTTT.

V and J are TRBV9 and TRBJ2-3; TRBD2 matches 10 bases. After removal of 0 bases from V and 6 bases from J, the junction contained 7 bases not matched to a gene. Germline V CDR1 and CDR2: SGDLS, YYNGEE. This CDR3 has 16 residues. CDR3 nucleotides: TGTGCCAGCAGCGTAGGCCAGCGGGGGGGCGGGGATACGCAGTATTTT. Protein: CASSVGQRGGGDTQYF.

V is TRBV6-1 and J is TRBJ2-1, with a possible D match to TRBD1 (5 bases). The V and J ends lost 7 bases and 3 bases respectively, with 13 bases between them. Germline-derived CDR1 and CDR2 are MNHNS and SASEGT. The CDR3 sequence is 14 residues long. This CDR3 is CASIGWQGYNEQFF. The DNA for the CDR3 is TGTGCCAGCATTGGTTGGCAGGGCTACAATGAGCAGTTCTTC.

This clone was picked up a small number of times. The genes are TRBV5-1 and TRBJ1-2; 9 nucleotides line up with TRBD1. V lost 2 bases, J lost 2 bases, and 7 bases stayed unmatched. This CDR3 comprises 16 residues. Germline V lookup: CDR1 SGHRS, CDR2 YFSETQ. CDR3 nucleotides: TGCGCCAGCAGCTTCGGCCGGGGACAGGGAAACTATGGCTACACCTTC. It specifies CASSFGRGQGNYGYTF.

V usage is TRBV4-2 and J usage is TRBJ1-6; D is unclear. The CDR3 has 16 amino acids. Germline values: CDR1 LGHNA, CDR2 YNFKEQ. Trimming left V 0 bases short and J 8 bases short, with 14 bases between. The DNA of the CDR3 is TGTGCCAGCAGCCAAGAACTAGGTCCCAAAGATTCACCCCTCCACTTT. The encoded protein is CASSQELGPKDSPLHF.

The chain has TRBV29-1 and TRBJ1-1; 8 nucleotides match TRBD1. The CDR3 consists of 14 residues. CDR1 SQVTM and CDR2 ANQGSEA come from the germline V gene. Trimming cost V 3 bases and J 4 bases; bases outside gene matches: 7. The CDR3 region is CSVERGTGGTEAFF. CDR3 bases: TGCAGCGTTGAGAGGGGCACAGGGGGCACTGAAGCTTTCTTT.

V is TRBV18 and J is TRBJ2-2; 12 bases agree with TRBD2. V shed 3 bases and J 1 base; nucleotides not matched to a gene: 3. The CDR3 spans 17 residues. The V gene's germline CDR1 is KGHSH and CDR2 LQKENI. The CDR3 DNA follows: TGTGCCAGCTCACCCGGACTAGCGGGACAGAACACCGGGGAGCTGTTTTTT. Its translation is CASSPGLAGQNTGELFF.

This clone was observed a few times. The gene calls are TRBV19 and TRBJ1-1, with 7 nucleotides matching TRBD1. V lost 8 bases, J lost 5 bases, and 11 bases stayed unmatched. The germline V gene encodes CDR1 LNHDA and CDR2 SQIVND (reference sequence). This CDR3 region has 14 residues. CDR3 region: CASAGYRGETEAFF. The CDR3 DNA follows: TGTGCCAGTGCGGGGTACAGGGGAGAAACTGAAGCTTTCTTT.

V gene TRBV19 combines with J gene TRBJ1-2; D is perhaps TRBD1 (5 bases). CDR1 LNHDA and CDR2 SQIVND come from the germline V gene (reference sequence). There are 14 residues in the CDR3. The V end was cut by 7 bases, the J end by 0 bases, with 12 bases between. CDR3 DNA sequence: TGTGCCAGTACTCCTGACAGACCTAACTATGGCTACACCTTC. Its translation: CASTPDRPNYGYTF.

The CDR3 here is CASSVRQGASTEAFF. CDR3 DNA: TGTGCCAGTAGTGTGAGACAGGGGGCGAGCACTGAAGCTTTCTTT. This chain uses TRBV19 with TRBJ1-1, with 10 nucleotides matching TRBD1. From germline, CDR1 is LNHDA and CDR2 SQIVND (reference sequence). The CDR3 runs to 15 residues. The junction had 7 bases not matched to a gene; V was cut back by 5 bases and J by 4 bases.

The J gene is TRBJ1-2, the V gene TRBV19, with TRBD1 matching 8 bases. The trim removed 6 bases at V and 8 bases at J, leaving 8 bases unmatched. The CDR3 is 13 amino acids. CDR1 LNHDA and CDR2 SQIVND come from the germline V gene (reference sequence). This CDR3 is CASSMPPGGGYTF. CDR3 in DNA: TGTGCCAGTAGCATGCCCCCAGGGGGCGGCTACACCTTC. The full variable domain, completed using reference TRBV19 and TRBJ1-2, is DGGITQSPKYLFRKEGQNVTLSCEQNLNHDAMYWYRQDPGQGLRLIYYSQIVNDFQKGDIAEGYSVSREKKESFPLTVTSAQKNPTAFYLCASSMPPGGGYTFGSGTRLTVV.